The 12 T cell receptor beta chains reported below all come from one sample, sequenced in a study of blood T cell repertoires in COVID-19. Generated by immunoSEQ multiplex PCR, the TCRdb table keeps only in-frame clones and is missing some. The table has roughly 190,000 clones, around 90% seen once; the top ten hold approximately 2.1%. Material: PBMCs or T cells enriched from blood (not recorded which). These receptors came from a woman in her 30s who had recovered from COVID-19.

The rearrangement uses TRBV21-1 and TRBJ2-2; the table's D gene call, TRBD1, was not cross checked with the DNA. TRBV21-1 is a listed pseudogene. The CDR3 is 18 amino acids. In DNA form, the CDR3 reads TGTGCCAGCAGCAAAGAGGGGATCCTAAGTTCTAACACCGGGGAGCTGTTTTTT. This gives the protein CASSKEGILSSNTGELFF.

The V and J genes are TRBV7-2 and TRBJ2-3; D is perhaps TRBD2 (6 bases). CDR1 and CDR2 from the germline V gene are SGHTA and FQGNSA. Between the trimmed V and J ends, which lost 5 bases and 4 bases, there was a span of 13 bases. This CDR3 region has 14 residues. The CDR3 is CASSLTRRADTQYF. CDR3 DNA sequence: TGTGCCAGCAGCCTGACTAGGAGGGCAGATACGCAGTATTTT.

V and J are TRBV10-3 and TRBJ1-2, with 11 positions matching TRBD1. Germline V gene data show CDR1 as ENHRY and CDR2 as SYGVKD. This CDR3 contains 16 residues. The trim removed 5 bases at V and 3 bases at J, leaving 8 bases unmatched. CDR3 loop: CAISTIPGQGDYGYTF. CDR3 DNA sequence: TGTGCCATCAGTACAATACCGGGACAGGGGGACTATGGCTACACCTTC.

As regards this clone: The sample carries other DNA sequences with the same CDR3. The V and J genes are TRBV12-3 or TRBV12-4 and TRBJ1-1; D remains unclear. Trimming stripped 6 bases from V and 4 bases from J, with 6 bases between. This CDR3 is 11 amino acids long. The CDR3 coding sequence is TGTGCCAGCAGCCCCAGCACTGAAGCTTTCTTT. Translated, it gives CASSPSTEAFF.

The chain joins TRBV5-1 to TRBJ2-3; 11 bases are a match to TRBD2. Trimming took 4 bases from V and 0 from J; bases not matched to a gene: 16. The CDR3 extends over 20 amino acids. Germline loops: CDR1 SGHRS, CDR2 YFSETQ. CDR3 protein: CASSLVLAGGRTDSTDTQYF. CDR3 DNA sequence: TGCGCCAGCAGCCTGGTTCTAGCGGGGGGCCGGACTGATAGCACAGATACGCAGTATTTT.

CDR3 in amino acids: CASSLEGKLFF. The CDR3 nucleotides read TGTGCCAGCAGCCTCGAGGGAAAACTGTTTTTT. The rearrangement uses TRBV7-9 and TRBJ1-4, with no clear D. Trimming shortened V by 5 bases and J by 10 bases, and 8 bases separated the two germline ends. The CDR3 spans 11 residues. Germline V gives CDR1 SEHNR, CDR2 FQNEAQ (reference sequence).

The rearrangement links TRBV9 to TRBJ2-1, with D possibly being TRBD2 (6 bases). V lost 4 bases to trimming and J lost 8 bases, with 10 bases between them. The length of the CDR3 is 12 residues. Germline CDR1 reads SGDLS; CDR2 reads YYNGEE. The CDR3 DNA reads TGTGCCAGCAGCATGTGGGGGGATGAGCAGTTCTTC. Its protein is CASSMWGDEQFF. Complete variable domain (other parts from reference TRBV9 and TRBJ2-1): DSGVTQTPKHLITATGQRVTLRCSPRSGDLSVYWYQQSLDQGLQFLIQYYNGEERAKGNILERFSAQQFPDLHSELNLSSLELGDSALYFCASSMWGDEQFFGPGTRLTVL.

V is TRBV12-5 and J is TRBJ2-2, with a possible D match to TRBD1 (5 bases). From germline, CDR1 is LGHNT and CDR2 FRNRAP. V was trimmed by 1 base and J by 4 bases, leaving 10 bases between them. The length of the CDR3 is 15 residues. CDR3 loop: CASGLGTPFTGELFF. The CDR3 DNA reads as TGTGCTAGTGGTTTGGGGACACCCTTCACCGGGGAGCTGTTTTTT.

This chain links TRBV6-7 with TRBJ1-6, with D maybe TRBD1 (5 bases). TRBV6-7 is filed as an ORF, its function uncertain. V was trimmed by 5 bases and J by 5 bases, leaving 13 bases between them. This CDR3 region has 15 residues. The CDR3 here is CASSGRQSNNSPLHF. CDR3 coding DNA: TGTGCCAGCAGTGGCCGACAGTCCAATAATTCACCCCTCCACTTT.

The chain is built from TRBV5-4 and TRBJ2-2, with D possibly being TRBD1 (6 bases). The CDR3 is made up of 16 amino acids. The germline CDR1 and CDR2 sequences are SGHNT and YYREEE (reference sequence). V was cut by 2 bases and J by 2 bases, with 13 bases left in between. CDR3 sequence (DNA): TGTGCCAGCAGCTTTGGACAGTTTACCAACACCGGGGAGCTGTTTTTT. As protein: CASSFGQFTNTGELFF.

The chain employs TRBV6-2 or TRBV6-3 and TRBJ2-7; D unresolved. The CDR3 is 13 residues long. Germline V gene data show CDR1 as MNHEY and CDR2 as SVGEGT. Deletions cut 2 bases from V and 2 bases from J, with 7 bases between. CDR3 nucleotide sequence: TGTGCCAGCAGTTACCGTGGCCCCTACGAGCAGTACTTC. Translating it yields CASSYRGPYEQYF.

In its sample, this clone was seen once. This chain's CDR3 is CASSQDNRPSGYTF. CDR3 DNA: TGCGCCAGCAGCCAAGATAACAGGCCCTCTGGCTACACCTTC. The V gene is TRBV4-3, the J gene TRBJ1-2, with D tentatively TRBD1 (5 bases). Germline values: CDR1 LGHNA, CDR2 YSLEER. Between the trimmed V and J ends, which lost 0 bases and 7 bases, there was a span of 12 bases. The CDR3 extends over 14 amino acids.